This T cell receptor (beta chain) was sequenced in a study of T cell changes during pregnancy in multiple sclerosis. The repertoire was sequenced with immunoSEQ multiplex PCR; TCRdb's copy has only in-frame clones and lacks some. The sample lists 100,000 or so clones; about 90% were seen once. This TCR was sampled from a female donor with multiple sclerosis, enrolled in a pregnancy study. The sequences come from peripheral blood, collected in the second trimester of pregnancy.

CDR3 sequence reads: CASSPGRRRETQYF. The CDR3 bases are TGTGCCAGCAGCCCCGGACGGAGGAGAGAGACCCAGTACTTC. The gene calls are TRBV5-6 and TRBJ2-5; TRBD2 might be the D (5 bases). CDR3 length: 14 amino acids. Germline CDR1 is SGHDT and CDR2 is YYEEEE. The ends were cut back, 4 bases at V and 4 bases at J, with 14 bases in the middle.